This TCR beta chain was profiled in a study of T cell responses to AZD1222 COVID-19 vaccine. Study-level results: Sampled repertoires all dated from after the peak T cell response. Regions 160-218 and 743-854 dominated among vaccine-associated CD4 TCRs spanning spike. A mostly white British donor set with more females was recruited, and clonal diversity was possibly underestimated. Only six people who got AZD1222 tested seropositive at baseline.

Trimming removed 10 bases from V and 10 bases from J, with 11 bases in between. CDR1 is LNHDA, CDR2 SQIVND, per germline (reference sequence). This CDR3 comprises 10 residues. TCRdb keeps only in-frame clones here, not all; method: immunoSEQ multiplex PCR. This sample has approximately 94,000 clones, with around 87% found just once. As for this clone: Its cognate antigen is unknown.

The sample in question was peripheral blood, obtained on day 0 of MenACWY control vaccination. The chain couples TRBV19 to TRBJ1-5; unclear D gene. The receptor's source is an adult in good health. This CDR3 reads CATGLGPQHF. The CDR3 DNA reads as TGTGCCACCGGACTGGGCCCCCAGCATTTT.